These 2 T cell receptor beta chains share one sample of origin, sequenced in a study of Graves' ophthalmopathy and Graves' hyperthyroidism listed by TCRdb under 2018. Sequenced on an Illumina HiSeq 2000. TCR beta CDR3 regions were amplified from RNA transcripts for repertoire sequencing. HTBI primers and the Qiagen OneStep RT-PCR kit were used in a first-round RT-PCR, which was followed by a second-round multiplex PCR, size selection and purification. TCRdb handled the public reads itself, with Q25 trimming in fastp and clone calling in MiXCR, and kept productive beta chains. A single entry per CDR3 protein holds the most common genes and DNA from its merged rows. The sample table lists around 400,000 distinct CDR3 sequences, 20% to 25% of them with a count of one. The ten largest clones represent under 3% of the sample. The specimen was peripheral blood. The receptors were sampled from a woman between 18 and 30 years old with stable Graves' hyperthyroidism. Donor details come from another sample of the same person, matched by shared clones.

This chain connects TRBV12-3 or TRBV12-4 to TRBJ1-1; unclear D gene. The CDR3 spans 16 residues. Between the trimmed V and J ends, which lost 5 bases and 1 base, there was a span of 17 bases. Written as DNA, the CDR3 is TGTGCCAGCAGTACCCCGATTGTAGCCCAGAACACTGAAGCTTTCTTT. It translates to CASSTPIVAQNTEAFF.

This clonotype was counted many times. Mismatch with germline at one junction end may stem from a read error. The gene calls are TRBV6-1 and TRBJ2-4; TRBD1 agrees at 10 bases. Germline-derived CDR1 and CDR2 are MNHNS and SASEGT. The CDR3 consists of 15 residues. The CDR3 DNA reads TGTGCCAGCAGACCCGACAGGGGGCCGCAAAACATTAAGTACTTC. Protein product: CASRPDRGPQNIKYF.